What follows describes a single T cell receptor (beta chain). This CDR3 has 17 residues. Germline-derived CDR1 and CDR2 are MNHEY and SMNVEV (reference sequence). V shed 1 base, J shed 4 bases, and the junction held 7 bases outside the gene matches. This entry belongs to a study of blood T cell repertoires in COVID-19. As processed by the authors: Scientists estimated how many nucleated cells there were by amplifying reference gene primers. Assay used: immunoSEQ multiplex PCR; TCRdb lists only in-frame clones, some missing. V, J and clone size reflect that table, while D and trimming were determined from the DNA. The sample holds over 130,000 clones; 80% to 85% are singletons and the top ten take around 8%.

This clonotype was sampled from a human donor in a cohort sampled during active COVID-19. The chain recombines TRBV27 with TRBJ1-2; the match to TRBD1 covers 12 bases. Sequenced input: peripheral blood. The CDR3 nucleotides read TGTGCCAGCAGTTTATGGGGGACAGGGGGCATATTCTATGGCTACACCTTC. This gives the protein CASSLWGTGGIFYGYTF.